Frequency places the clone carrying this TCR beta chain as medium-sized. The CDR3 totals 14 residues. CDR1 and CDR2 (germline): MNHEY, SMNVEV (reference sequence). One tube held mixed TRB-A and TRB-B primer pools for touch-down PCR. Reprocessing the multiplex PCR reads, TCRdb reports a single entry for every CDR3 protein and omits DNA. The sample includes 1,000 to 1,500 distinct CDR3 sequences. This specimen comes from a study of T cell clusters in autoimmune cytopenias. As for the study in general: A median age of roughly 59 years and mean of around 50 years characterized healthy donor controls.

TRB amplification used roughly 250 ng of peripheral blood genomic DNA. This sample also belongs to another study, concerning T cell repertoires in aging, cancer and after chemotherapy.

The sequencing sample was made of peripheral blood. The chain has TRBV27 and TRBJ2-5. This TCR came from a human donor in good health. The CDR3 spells CASSFLAGQETQYF.